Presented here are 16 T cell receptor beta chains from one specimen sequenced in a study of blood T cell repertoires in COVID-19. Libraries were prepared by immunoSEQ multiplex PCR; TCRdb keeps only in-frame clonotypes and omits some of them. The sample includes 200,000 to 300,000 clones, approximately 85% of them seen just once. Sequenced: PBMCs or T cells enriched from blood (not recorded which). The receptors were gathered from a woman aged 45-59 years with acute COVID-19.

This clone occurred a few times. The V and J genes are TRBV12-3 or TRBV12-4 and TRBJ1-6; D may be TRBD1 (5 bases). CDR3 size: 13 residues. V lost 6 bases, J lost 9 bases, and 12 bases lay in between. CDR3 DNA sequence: TGTGCCAGCAGCCAGGGTGTGGGTTCACCCCTCCACTTT. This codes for CASSQGVGSPLHF.

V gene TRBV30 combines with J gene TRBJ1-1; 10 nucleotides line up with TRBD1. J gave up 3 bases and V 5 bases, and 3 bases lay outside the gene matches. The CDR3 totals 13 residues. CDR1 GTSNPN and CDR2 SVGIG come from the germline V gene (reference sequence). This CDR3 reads CAWDRGQDTEAFF. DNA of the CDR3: TGTGCCTGGGACAGGGGGCAAGACACTGAAGCTTTCTTT.

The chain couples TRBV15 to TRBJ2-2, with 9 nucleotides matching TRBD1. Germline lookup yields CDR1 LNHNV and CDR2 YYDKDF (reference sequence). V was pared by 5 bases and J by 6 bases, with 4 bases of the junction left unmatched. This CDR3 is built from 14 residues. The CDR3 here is CATSGGTGSGELFF. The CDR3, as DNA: TGTGCCACCAGCGGCGGGACAGGGTCCGGGGAGCTGTTTTTT.

As DNA, the CDR3 is TGTGCCAGCTCACCATCACAGCTTGCAACTAATGAAAAACTGTTTTTT. Its translation: CASSPSQLATNEKLFF. The rearrangement uses TRBV18 and TRBJ1-4; D remains ambiguous. Trimming shortened V by 2 bases and J by 0 bases, and 10 bases separated the two germline ends. Germline V gene sequence: CDR1 KGHSH, CDR2 LQKENI. The CDR3 has 16 residues.

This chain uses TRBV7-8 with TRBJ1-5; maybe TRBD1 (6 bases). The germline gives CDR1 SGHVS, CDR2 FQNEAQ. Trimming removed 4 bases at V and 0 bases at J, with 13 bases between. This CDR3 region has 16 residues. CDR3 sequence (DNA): TGTGCCAGCAGCTCTAGAGGGGGGGCTAGCAATCAGCCCCAGCATTTT. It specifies CASSSRGGASNQPQHF.

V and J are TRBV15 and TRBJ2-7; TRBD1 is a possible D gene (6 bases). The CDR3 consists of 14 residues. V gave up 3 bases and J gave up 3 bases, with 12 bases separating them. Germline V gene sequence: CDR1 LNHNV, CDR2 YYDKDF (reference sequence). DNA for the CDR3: TGTGCCACCAGCAGGACAGGTTCCTTCTACGAGCAGTACTTC. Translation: CATSRTGSFYEQYF.

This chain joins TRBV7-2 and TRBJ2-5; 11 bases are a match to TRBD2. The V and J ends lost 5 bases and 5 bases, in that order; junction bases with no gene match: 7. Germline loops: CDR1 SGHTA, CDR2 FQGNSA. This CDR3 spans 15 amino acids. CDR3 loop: CASSGTSGGRETQYF. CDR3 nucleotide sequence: TGTGCCAGCAGCGGTACTAGCGGGGGCCGGGAGACCCAGTACTTC.

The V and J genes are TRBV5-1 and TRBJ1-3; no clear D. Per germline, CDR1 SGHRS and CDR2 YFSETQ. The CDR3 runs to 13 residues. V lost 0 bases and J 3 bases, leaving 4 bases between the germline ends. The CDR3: CASSLGGGNTIYF. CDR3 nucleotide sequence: TGCGCCAGCAGCTTGGGCGGTGGAAACACCATATATTTT.

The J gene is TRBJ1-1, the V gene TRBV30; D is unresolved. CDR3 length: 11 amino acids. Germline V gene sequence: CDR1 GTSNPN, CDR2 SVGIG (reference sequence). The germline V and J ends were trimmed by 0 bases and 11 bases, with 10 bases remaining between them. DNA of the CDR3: TGTGCCTGGAGTGTCCCCAGAACGGCTTTCTTT. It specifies CAWSVPRTAFF.

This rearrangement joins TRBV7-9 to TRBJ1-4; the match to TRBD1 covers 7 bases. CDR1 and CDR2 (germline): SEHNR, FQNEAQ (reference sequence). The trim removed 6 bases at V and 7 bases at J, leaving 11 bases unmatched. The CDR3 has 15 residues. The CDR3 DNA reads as TGTGCCAGCAGTCCGACAGGGTTCAACGCTGAAAAACTGTTTTTT. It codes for CASSPTGFNAEKLFF.

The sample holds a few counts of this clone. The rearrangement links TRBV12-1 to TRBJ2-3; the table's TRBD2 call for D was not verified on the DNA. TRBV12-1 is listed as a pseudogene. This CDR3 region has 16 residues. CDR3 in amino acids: CASSLSTGGMTDTQYF. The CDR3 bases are TGTGCCAGCAGCCTCTCCACGGGGGGAATGACAGATACGCAGTATTTT.

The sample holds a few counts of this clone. This CDR3 reads CASSADSPHGYTF. As DNA, the CDR3 is TGTGCCAGCAGTGCAGACAGTCCCCATGGCTACACCTTC. This chain joins TRBV9 and TRBJ1-2, with TRBD1 as a possible D gene (5 bases). Trimming cost V 5 bases and J 6 bases, with 14 bases left between them. The CDR3 length is 13 residues. In germline, CDR1 is SGDLS, CDR2 YYNGEE. Variable domain in full (rest from reference TRBV9 and TRBJ1-2): DSGVTQTPKHLITATGQRVTLRCSPRSGDLSVYWYQQSLDQGLQFLIQYYNGEERAKGNILERFSAQQFPDLHSELNLSSLELGDSALYFCASSADSPHGYTFGSGTRLTVV.

Here the CDR3 DNA reads TGTGCCAGCAGCGTCGACGGGTTGAACACTGAAGCTTTCTTT. The encoded protein is CASSVDGLNTEAFF. V usage is TRBV7-8 and J usage is TRBJ1-1, with D unresolved. This CDR3 spans 14 amino acids. Germline-derived CDR1 and CDR2 are SGHVS and FQNEAQ. V was pared by 5 bases and J by 0 bases, with 10 bases between.

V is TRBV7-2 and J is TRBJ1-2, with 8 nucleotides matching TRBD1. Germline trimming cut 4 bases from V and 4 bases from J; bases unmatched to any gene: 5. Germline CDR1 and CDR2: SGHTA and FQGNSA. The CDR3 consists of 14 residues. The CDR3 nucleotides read TGTGCCAGCAGCTCAACGGACAGGGCCTATGGCTACACCTTC. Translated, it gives CASSSTDRAYGYTF.

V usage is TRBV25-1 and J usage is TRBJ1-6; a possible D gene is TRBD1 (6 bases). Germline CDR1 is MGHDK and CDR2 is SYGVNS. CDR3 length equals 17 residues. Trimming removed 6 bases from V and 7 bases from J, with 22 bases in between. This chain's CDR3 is CASRGGGTFTSNSPLHF. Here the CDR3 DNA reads TGTGCCAGCAGGGGAGGGGGTACCTTCACCTCAAATTCACCCCTCCACTTT.

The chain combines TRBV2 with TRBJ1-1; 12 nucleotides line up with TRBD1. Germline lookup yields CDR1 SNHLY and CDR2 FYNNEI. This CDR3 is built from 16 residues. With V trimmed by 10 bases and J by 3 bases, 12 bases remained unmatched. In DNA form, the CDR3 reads TGTGCCATCCCTCCCGGGACAGGGGGCCTGGACACTGAAGCTTTCTTT. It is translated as CAIPPGTGGLDTEAFF.